This T cell receptor beta chain was recorded in a study of Ad26.COV2.S vaccination and SARS-CoV-2 variants (dated by TCRdb to the early 2020s). For context, the study as a whole: Donors in the vaccine arm were drawn from COV1001, a multicentre, randomized, double-blind, placebo-controlled phase I-IIa trial testing Ad26.COV2.S in healthy adults. Ad26.COV2.S was administered intramuscularly at 5 x 10^10 or 1 x 10^11 viral particles, either as a single shot or as two shots given 56 days apart. TCRbeta repertoire sequencing served as the tool for gauging how specific and how broad the SARS-CoV-2-reactive T cell receptors were following Ad26.COV2.S vaccination. Blinding of investigators to trial group allocation was maintained during experiments and outcome assessment. The TCR-sequenced set comprised around 32 samples: some 19 Ad26.COV2.S vaccine recipients, 5 placebo recipients and 8 SARS-CoV-2 convalescent individuals. Trial participants were randomized into five groups of five: low-dose or high-dose Ad26.COV2.S given once or twice, or placebo on both occasions.

Sample treatment or condition, as interpreted from the label and publication: roughly 18 received Ad26.COV2.S at low or high dose, single or two shots; a few received placebo; per-sample allocation not given. Repertoires of vaccine and placebo recipients were sequenced from samples taken on day 63 after the first injection. Between 29 July and 7 August 2020, Cohort 1b enrolled 25 adults aged 18-55 years at one site in Boston, USA. Ad26.COV2.S was a replication-incompetent adenovirus type 26 vector that expressed a prefusion-stabilized SARS-CoV-2 spike protein derived from the original Wuhan strain. Paper-wide results and their limitations: The study was not powered for comparison of responses between vaccine doses or regimens. After vaccination, spike-specific CD8+ and CD4+ T cell responses were reported to show substantial breadth. Comparable non-spike TCR breadth was observed between vaccine and placebo recipients, consistent with only spike being contained in the vaccine. It was noted by the authors that total T cell responses may have been underestimated by the TCR breadth and depth analyses. Higher spike-specific TCR breadth was observed in Ad26.COV2.S recipients than in placebo recipients (P = 0.0014).

This clone has only one observation. The target of this receptor is not known. A read error may produce the germline difference seen at one junction end. CDR1 MNHEY and CDR2 SVGAGI were looked up in the germline V gene. The CDR3 spans 11 residues, from the cysteine through the phenylalanine. The kept DNA is CDR3 alone, 33 bases in frame from the first base. The immunoSEQ Assay was the method used to sequence TCRbeta CDR3 regions. After extraction, genomic DNA underwent amplification by bias-controlled multiplex PCR, followed by high-throughput sequencing. The original pipeline was this. Collapsing and filtering of sequences were performed to quantify the absolute abundance of each unique TCRbeta CDR3 region. T cell fraction was estimated by normalizing TCRbeta template counts to usable DNA, with usable DNA measured through amplification of reference genes found in all nucleated cells. Repertoire TCRs were annotated as SARS-CoV-2-specific when V gene, CDR3 amino acid sequence and J gene were exactly matched to a known reactive TCR set. The reference SARS-CoV-2 TCR set was derived from MIRA and filtered for enrichment in COVID-19-positive ImmuneCODE repertoires, a step that removed public or cross-reactive TCRs. Drawing on the MIRA antigens, annotated TCRs were analysed further at the level of specific ORF or position within ORF. Breadth was defined as the number of annotated unique rearrangements divided by the total number of unique productive rearrangements, and depth was defined as the summed frequency of the annotated unique rearrangements. Two-sided Wilcoxon rank-sum tests were used to compare TCR breadth between groups. The clones in this table, taken by TCRdb from immuneACCESS, are in-frame only. Not every clone is retained; where verified, under half of the shortfall comes from an unresolved V gene, and the cause of the rest is unknown. From that table come the V and J calls and clone size; the DNA was used to work out D and trimming. The sample includes some 480,000 clones, with about 83% observed a single time. The leading ten clones occupy 9.5% to 15% of the sample.

Sample: peripheral blood, taken in a trial of Ad26.COV2.S vaccine versus placebo. The TCR was taken from a person aged 18-65 years who received the Ad26.COV2.S COVID-19 vaccine or a placebo. Here the chain combines TRBV6-5 and TRBJ2-7, with the identity of the D gene unclear. The DNA sequence is given as TGTGCCAGCAGTTTAGGTAACCAAGTAAGCTTC. Translated, it gives CASSLGNQVSF.